These 17 T cell receptor beta chains share one sample of origin, sequenced in a study of shared clonotypes between healthy human individuals. Using immunoSEQ multiplex PCR, the repertoire was profiled, and TCRdb retains in-frame clones only, with some absent. This table has roughly 700,000 clones, around two thirds appearing once. Sample: memory CD4+ T cells sorted from blood. Subset in this sample: CD45RA-negative fraction. The receptor set was obtained from a woman in her thirties in good health.

V gene TRBV5-1 combines with J gene TRBJ2-2; D ambiguous. The CDR3 sequence is 14 residues long. Trimming left V 7 bases short and J 0 bases short, with 10 bases between. The germline gives CDR1 SGHRS, CDR2 YFSETQ. CDR3 in amino acids: CASQAGTNTGELFF. The CDR3, as DNA: TGCGCCAGCCAGGCAGGAACGAACACCGGGGAGCTGTTTTTT.

V is TRBV27 and J is TRBJ2-7; D could derive from TRBD1 or TRBD2 (5 bases each). Trimming took off 5 bases at V and 8 bases at J, with 19 bases between the two ends. Germline assignment: CDR1 MNHEY and CDR2 SMNVEV (reference sequence). The CDR3 has 14 residues. CDR3: CASSLNRDHRQQYF. The CDR3 DNA is TGTGCCAGCAGTCTAAACCGGGACCACCGTCAGCAGTACTTC.

This clone appeared a few times. The chain is built from TRBV19 and TRBJ2-5; no reliable D call. The V and J ends lost 11 bases and 6 bases respectively, with 22 bases between them. CDR3 length: 14 amino acids. Germline V gene sequence: CDR1 LNHDA, CDR2 SQIVND (reference sequence). CDR3 in amino acids: CASSYPPPRQTQYF. CDR3 bases: TGTGCCTCCTCCTATCCGCCCCCCCGTCAGACCCAGTACTTC.

J is TRBJ2-5 and V is TRBV29-1, with a possible D match to TRBD2 (5 bases). The CDR3 length is 12 residues. The V end was cut by 5 bases, the J end by 1 base, with 8 bases between. The germline CDR1 and CDR2 sequences are SQVTM and ANQGSEA. In DNA, the CDR3 is TGCAGCGTTTTCCGGGGCCAAGAGACCCAGTACTTC. It codes for CSVFRGQETQYF.

The chain combines TRBV5-1 with TRBJ2-3; D is unclear. This CDR3 region has 14 residues. Trimming left V 0 bases short and J 11 bases short, with 16 bases between. Germline CDR1 and CDR2: SGHRS and YFSETQ. DNA of the CDR3: TGCGCCAGCAGCTTGGAACATTTAGCCCCCCAGCAGTATTTT. It encodes CASSLEHLAPQQYF.

The rearrangement uses TRBV28 and TRBJ2-7; the D gene is possibly TRBD2 (6 bases). Trimming shortened V by 3 bases and J by 3 bases, and 21 bases separated the two germline ends. Germline V gene data show CDR1 as MDHEN and CDR2 as SYDVKM. The CDR3 length is 17 residues. The CDR3 nucleotides are TGTGCCAGCAGTTTTCAAAGCGGGTTCACTAGTCTCTACGAGCAGTACTTC. The encoded protein is CASSFQSGFTSLYEQYF.

Turning to this clone: With a far larger clone one base away, a read error is the likely cause. The chain uses TRBV5-6 and TRBJ1-2; TRBD1 matches 11 bases. Germline V gene sequence: CDR1 SGHDT, CDR2 YYEEEE. CDR3 length: 15 residues. CDR3 coding DNA: TGTGCCAGCAGCTTGTGGACAGGGGGCGCCTATAGCTACACCTTC. Translated, it gives CASSLWTGGAYSYTF.

This chain connects TRBV28 to TRBJ1-2; no reliable D call. V was cut by 4 bases and J by 8 bases, with 11 bases left in between. CDR3 size: 12 residues. The germline gives CDR1 MDHEN, CDR2 SYDVKM. Written as DNA, the CDR3 is TGTGCCAGCAGTTCCCGGGTGGAGGGCTACACCTTC. Amino acids: CASSSRVEGYTF.

The rearrangement joins TRBV19 to TRBJ2-1, with 12 positions matching TRBD2. Germline V gene sequence: CDR1 LNHDA, CDR2 SQIVND (reference sequence). Trimming at V came to 1 base and at J to 6 bases, leaving 1 base not matched to a gene. This CDR3 has 15 residues. CDR3 in amino acids: CASSIGLAGVNEQFF. DNA of the CDR3: TGTGCCAGTAGTATAGGACTAGCGGGAGTCAATGAGCAGTTCTTC.

This clone appeared many times. Additional DNA sequences in this sample encode the identical CDR3. The chain combines TRBV6-4 with TRBJ2-5; D not certain. The CDR3 is 13 residues long. The V end lost 3 bases, the J end lost 7 bases, and 12 bases lay between the germline ends. Germline V gene data show CDR1 as MRHNA and CDR2 as SNTAGT. The CDR3 DNA is TGTGCCAGCAGTGAGTCGGAGTGGGGGACCCAGTACTTC. It translates to CASSESEWGTQYF.

Worth noting for this clone: This sample also contains other DNA sequences that code for the same CDR3. This sequence joins TRBV6-5 and TRBJ1-2; D is perhaps TRBD1 (6 bases). The CDR3 runs to 14 residues. V was pared by 0 bases and J by 2 bases, with 7 bases between. CDR1 is MNHEY and CDR2 is SVGAGI in the germline V gene. The CDR3 DNA reads as TGTGCCAGCAGTTACTCCGGGACAAACTATGGCTACACCTTC. Translation: CASSYSGTNYGYTF.

V gene TRBV19 combines with J gene TRBJ2-1; TRBD1 agrees at 8 bases. This CDR3 comprises 16 residues. The ends lost 3 bases at V and 4 bases at J; junction bases unmatched: 8. Germline V gives CDR1 LNHDA, CDR2 SQIVND (reference sequence). CDR3 nucleotide sequence: TGTGCCAGTAGTATTGGGTTACAGGGGGTTTACAATGAGCAGTTCTTC. Translation: CASSIGLQGVYNEQFF.

This clone was picked up a small number of times. The chain joins TRBV6-4 to TRBJ2-5; tentatively, D is TRBD1 or TRBD2 (5 bases each). In germline, CDR1 is MRHNA, CDR2 SNTAGT. This CDR3 is 18 amino acids long. Deletions cut 11 bases from V and 5 bases from J, with 33 bases between. The CDR3 DNA reads as TGTGCCCGGGGCACGTTTGGGGCTTGGGGGTGCGTGGTGGAGACCCAGTACTTC. Amino acids: CARGTFGAWGCVVETQYF.

CDR3 sequence reads: CASSFYSPGELFF. In DNA, the CDR3 is TGTGCCAGCAGTTTCTATAGTCCCGGGGAGCTGTTTTTT. The chain uses TRBV28 and TRBJ2-2; D is undetermined. Germline CDR1 is MDHEN and CDR2 is SYDVKM. Trimming left V 3 bases short and J 6 bases short, with 8 bases between. The CDR3 has 13 residues.

In this sample, this clone turned up a few times. This rearrangement joins TRBV2 to TRBJ1-5; D might be TRBD1 (6 bases). Germline assignment: CDR1 SNHLY and CDR2 FYNNEI. The CDR3 length is 14 residues. The V and J ends lost 7 bases and 3 bases respectively, with 13 bases between them. In DNA form, the CDR3 reads TGTGCCAGCAACTTACAGGGTAACAATCAGCCCCAGCATTTT. It encodes CASNLQGNNQPQHF. The whole variable domain, filled in from reference TRBV2 and TRBJ1-5, reads EPEVTQTPSHQVTQMGQEVILRCVPISNHLYFYWYRQILGQKVEFLVSFYNNEISEKSEIFDDQFSVERPDGSNFTLKIRSTKLEDSAMYFCASNLQGNNQPQHFGDGTRLSIL.

The rearrangement joins TRBV15 to TRBJ1-6; D is possibly TRBD1 (5 bases). Germline-derived CDR1 and CDR2 are LNHNV and YYDKDF (reference sequence). This CDR3 is built from 14 residues. V was trimmed by 3 bases and J by 9 bases, leaving 12 bases between them. CDR3 nucleotides: TGTGCCACCAGCAGGTCCACGGGGGGTTCACCCCTCCACTTT. The encoded protein is CATSRSTGGSPLHF.

The chain employs TRBV25-1 and TRBJ2-7, with 9 bases identical to TRBD2. This CDR3 is 14 amino acids long. The germline CDR1 and CDR2 sequences are MGHDK and SYGVNS. The V segment lost 8 bases and the J segment 4 bases; nucleotides outside the gene matches: 9. CDR3: CASSPAGGIYEQYF. CDR3 bases: TGTGCCAGCTCTCCAGCGGGAGGTATTTACGAGCAGTACTTC.